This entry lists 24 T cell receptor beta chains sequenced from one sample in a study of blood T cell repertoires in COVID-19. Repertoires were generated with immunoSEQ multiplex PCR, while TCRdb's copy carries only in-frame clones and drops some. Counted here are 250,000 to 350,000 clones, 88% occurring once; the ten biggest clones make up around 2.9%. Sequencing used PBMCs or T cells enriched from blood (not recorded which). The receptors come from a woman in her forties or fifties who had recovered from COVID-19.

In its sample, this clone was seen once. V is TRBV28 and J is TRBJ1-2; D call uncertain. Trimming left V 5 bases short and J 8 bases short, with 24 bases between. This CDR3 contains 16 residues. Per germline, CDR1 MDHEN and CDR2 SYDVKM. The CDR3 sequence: CASSLASSGVVGGYTF. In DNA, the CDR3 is TGTGCCAGCAGTCTGGCCTCAAGTGGTGTCGTTGGCGGCTACACCTTC.

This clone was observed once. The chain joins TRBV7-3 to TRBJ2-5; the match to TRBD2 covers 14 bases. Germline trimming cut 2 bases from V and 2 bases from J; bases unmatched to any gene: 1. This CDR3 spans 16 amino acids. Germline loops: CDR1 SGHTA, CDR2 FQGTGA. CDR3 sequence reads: CASSLGTSGGQETQYF. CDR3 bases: TGTGCCAGCAGCTTAGGGACTAGCGGGGGTCAAGAGACCCAGTACTTC.

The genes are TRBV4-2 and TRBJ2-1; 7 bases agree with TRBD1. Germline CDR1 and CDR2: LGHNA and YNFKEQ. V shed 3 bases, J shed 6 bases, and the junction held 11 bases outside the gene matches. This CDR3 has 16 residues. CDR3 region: CASSQDDRVEGNEQFF. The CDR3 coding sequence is TGTGCCAGCAGCCAGGACGACAGGGTTGAAGGCAATGAGCAGTTCTTC.

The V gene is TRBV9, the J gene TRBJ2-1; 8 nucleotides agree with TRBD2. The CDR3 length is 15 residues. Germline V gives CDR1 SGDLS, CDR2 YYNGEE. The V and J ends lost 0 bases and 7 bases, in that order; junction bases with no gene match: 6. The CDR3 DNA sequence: TGTGCCAGCAGCGTAGGAAGCGGGAGTCTGAATGAGCAGTTCTTC. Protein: CASSVGSGSLNEQFF.

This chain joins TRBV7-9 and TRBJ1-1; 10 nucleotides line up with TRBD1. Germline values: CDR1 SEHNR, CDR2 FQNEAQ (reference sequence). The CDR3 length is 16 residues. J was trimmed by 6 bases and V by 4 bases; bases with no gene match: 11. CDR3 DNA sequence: TGTGCCAGCAGCTCCAGACAGGGGGCGCCGGGTCCTGAAGCTTTCTTT. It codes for CASSSRQGAPGPEAFF.

The CDR3 nucleotides are TGTGCAACCAAAGCGGGAGGGGAGACCCAGTACTTC. The encoded protein is CATKAGGETQYF. V and J are TRBV7-2 and TRBJ2-5; TRBD2 matches 10 bases. Germline CDR1 reads SGHTA; CDR2 reads FQGNSA. The CDR3 consists of 12 residues.

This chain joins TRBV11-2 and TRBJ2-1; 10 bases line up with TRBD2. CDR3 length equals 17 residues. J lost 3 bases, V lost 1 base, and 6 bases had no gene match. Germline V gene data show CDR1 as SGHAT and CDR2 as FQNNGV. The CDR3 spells CASSLGRLAGVYNEQFF. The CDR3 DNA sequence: TGTGCCAGCAGCTTAGGGCGTCTAGCGGGAGTCTACAATGAGCAGTTCTTC. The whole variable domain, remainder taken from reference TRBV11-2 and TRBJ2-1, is EAGVAQSPRYKIIEKRQSVAFWCNPISGHATLYWYQQILGQGPKLLIQFQNNGVVDDSQLPKDRFSAERLKGVDSTLKIQPAKLEDSAVYLCASSLGRLAGVYNEQFFGPGTRLTVL.

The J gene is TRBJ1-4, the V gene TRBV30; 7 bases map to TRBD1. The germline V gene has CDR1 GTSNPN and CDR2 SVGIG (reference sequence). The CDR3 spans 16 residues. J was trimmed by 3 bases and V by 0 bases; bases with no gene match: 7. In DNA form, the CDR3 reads TGTGCCTGGAGTGTTGGGGCAGGGGGTCCTAATGAAAAACTGTTTTTT. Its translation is CAWSVGAGGPNEKLFF.

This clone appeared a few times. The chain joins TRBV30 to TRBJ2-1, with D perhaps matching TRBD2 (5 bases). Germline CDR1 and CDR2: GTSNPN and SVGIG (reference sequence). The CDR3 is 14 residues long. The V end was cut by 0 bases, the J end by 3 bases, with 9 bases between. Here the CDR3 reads CAWSVVGSYNEQFF. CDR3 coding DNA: TGTGCCTGGAGTGTTGTGGGGAGCTACAATGAGCAGTTCTTC.

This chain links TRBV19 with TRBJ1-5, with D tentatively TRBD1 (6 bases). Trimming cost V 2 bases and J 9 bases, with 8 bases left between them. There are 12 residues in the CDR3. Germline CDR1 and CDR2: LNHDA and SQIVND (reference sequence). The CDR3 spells CASSIQGRPQHF. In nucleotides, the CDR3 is TGTGCCAGTAGTATACAGGGGCGGCCCCAGCATTTT.

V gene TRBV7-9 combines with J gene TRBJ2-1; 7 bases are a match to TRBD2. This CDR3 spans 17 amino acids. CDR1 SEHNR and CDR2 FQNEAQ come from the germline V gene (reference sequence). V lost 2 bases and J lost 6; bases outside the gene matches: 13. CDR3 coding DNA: TGTGCCAGCAGCTTAAGCGGGAATAGGAGGGTTCGCAATGAGCAGTTCTTC. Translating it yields CASSLSGNRRVRNEQFF. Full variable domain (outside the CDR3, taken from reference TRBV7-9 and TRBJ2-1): DTGVSQNPRHKITKRGQNVTFRCDPISEHNRLYWYRQTLGQGPEFLTYFQNEAQLEKSRLLSDRFSAERPKGSFSTLEIQRTEQGDSAMYLCASSLSGNRRVRNEQFFGPGTRLTVL.

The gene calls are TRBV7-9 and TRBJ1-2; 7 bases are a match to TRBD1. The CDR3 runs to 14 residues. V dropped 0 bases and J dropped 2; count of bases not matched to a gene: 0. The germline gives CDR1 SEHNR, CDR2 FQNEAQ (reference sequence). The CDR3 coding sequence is TGTGCCAGCAGCTTAGCCAGGGGGAACTATGGCTACACCTTC. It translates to CASSLARGNYGYTF.

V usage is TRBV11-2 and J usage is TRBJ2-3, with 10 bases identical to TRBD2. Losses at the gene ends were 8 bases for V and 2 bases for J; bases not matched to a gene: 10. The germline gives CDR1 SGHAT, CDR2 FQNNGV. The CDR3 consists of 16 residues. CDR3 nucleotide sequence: TGTGCCAGCCAGGGCCGGCTAGCGGGAGACACAGATACGCAGTATTTT. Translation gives CASQGRLAGDTDTQYF.

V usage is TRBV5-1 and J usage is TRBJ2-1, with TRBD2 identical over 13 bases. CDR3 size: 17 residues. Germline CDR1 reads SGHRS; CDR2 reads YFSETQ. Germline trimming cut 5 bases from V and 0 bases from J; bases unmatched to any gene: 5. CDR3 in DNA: TGCGCCAGCAGGTGGACTAGCGGGAGTCCCTCCTACAATGAGCAGTTCTTC. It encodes CASRWTSGSPSYNEQFF.

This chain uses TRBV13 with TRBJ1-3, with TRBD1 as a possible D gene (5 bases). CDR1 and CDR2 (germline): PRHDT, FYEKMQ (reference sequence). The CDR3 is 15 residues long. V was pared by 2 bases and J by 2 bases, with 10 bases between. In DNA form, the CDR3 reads TGTGCCAGCAGCTTATTCGCGGGGGCTGGAAACACCATATATTTT. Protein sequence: CASSLFAGAGNTIYF.

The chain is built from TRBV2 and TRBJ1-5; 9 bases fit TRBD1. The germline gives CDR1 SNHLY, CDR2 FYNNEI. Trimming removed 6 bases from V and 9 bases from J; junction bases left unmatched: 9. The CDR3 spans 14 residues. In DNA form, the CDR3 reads TGTGCCAGCAGGGGACAGGGAATATATCGGCCCCAGCATTTT. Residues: CASRGQGIYRPQHF.

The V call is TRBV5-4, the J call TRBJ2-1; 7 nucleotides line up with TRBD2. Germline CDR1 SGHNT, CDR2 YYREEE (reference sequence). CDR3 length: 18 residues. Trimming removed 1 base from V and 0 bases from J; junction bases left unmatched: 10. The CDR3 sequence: CASSLTVLAESSYNEQFF. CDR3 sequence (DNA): TGTGCCAGCAGCTTGACCGTCCTAGCGGAAAGCTCCTACAATGAGCAGTTCTTC.

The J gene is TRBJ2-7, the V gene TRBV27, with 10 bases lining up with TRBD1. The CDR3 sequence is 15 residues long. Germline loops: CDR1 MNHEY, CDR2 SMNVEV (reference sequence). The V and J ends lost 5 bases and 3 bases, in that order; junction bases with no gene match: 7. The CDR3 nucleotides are TGTGCCAGCAGTATCTCGACAGGGGGCATCTACGAGCAGTACTTC. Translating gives CASSISTGGIYEQYF.

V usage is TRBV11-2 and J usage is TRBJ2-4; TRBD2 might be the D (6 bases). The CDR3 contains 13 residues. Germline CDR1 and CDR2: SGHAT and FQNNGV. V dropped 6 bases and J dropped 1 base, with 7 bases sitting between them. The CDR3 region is CASRLAAKNIQYF. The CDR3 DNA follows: TGTGCCAGCAGACTAGCTGCCAAAAACATTCAGTACTTC.

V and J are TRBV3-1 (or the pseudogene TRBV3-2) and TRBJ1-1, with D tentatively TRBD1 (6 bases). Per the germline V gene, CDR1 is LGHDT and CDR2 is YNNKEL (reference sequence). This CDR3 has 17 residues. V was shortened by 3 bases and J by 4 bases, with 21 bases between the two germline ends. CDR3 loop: CASSHTGGLPGGTEAFF. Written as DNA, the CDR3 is TGTGCCAGCAGCCATACGGGGGGGCTCCCCGGGGGCACTGAAGCTTTCTTT.

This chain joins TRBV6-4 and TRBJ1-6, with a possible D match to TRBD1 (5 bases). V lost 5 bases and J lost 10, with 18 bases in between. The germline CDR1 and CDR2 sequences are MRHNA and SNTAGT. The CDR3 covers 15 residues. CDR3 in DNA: TGTGCCAGCAGTCGTTCCCAGGGTGGGGAATCACCCCTCCACTTT. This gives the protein CASSRSQGGESPLHF.

CDR3 residues: CASSQGYQTTYEQYF. The CDR3 DNA sequence: TGTGCCAGCAGCCAAGGGTACCAGACTACCTACGAGCAGTACTTC. The gene calls are TRBV3-1 (or the pseudogene TRBV3-2) and TRBJ2-7; tentative D call: TRBD2 (5 bases). Germline loops: CDR1 LGHDT, CDR2 YNNKEL (reference sequence). V was pared by 1 base and J by 2 bases, with 12 bases between. The CDR3 has 15 residues.

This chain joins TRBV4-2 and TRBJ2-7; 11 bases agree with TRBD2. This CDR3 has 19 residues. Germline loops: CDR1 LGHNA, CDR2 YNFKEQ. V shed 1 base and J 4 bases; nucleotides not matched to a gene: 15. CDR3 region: CASSQGTSGSPSKVYEQYF. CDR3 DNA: TGTGCCAGCAGCCAAGGCACTAGCGGGAGTCCCTCAAAGGTATACGAGCAGTACTTC.

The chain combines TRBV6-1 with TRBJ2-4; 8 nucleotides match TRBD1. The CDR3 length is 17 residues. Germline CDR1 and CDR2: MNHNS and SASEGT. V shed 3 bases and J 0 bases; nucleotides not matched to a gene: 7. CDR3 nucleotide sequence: TGTGCCAGCAGTGATTATGGGACAGGACTAGCCAAAAACATTCAGTACTTC. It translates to CASSDYGTGLAKNIQYF.